The source of this TCR beta chain is a study of somatic mutations in cytotoxic T cells in rheumatoid arthritis (dated by TCRdb to about 2017). For context, the study as a whole: Peripheral blood (about 32 ml EDTA) was collected from patients immediately after diagnosis and before any treatment began. The median ages of the patient and control groups were essentially identical. A total of more than 55 rheumatoid arthritis patients and about 20 healthy controls underwent TCRB deep sequencing. Whether expanded CD8+ T-cell clones in untreated, newly diagnosed rheumatoid arthritis carry somatic mutations was the study question, and clonality was characterized with TCRB deep sequencing. Some T-cell populations stained with V beta antibodies were sorted by flow on a FACSAria II or Sony SH800 to nearly 100% purity, with sorted V beta1+ cells additionally subjected to TCRB sequencing.

CDR1 PRHDT and CDR2 FYEKMQ are derived from the germline V gene (reference sequence). Here V drops 4 bases and J drops 0 bases, and the junction holds 7 bases not matched to any gene. The CDR3, cysteine through phenylalanine, is 16 amino acids long. Of all the DNA, just the CDR3 is kept, 48 bases in frame from base 1. TCRB CDR3 sequencing used the immunoSEQ assay on genomic DNA. Processing in the source paper ran as follows. Patient CD8+ clones larger than 1% were compared against published virus-specific TCRB sequences, and only a few matched. Only productive TCRB rearrangements were included in the analyses. Clonality was calculated as a Shannon entropy-based productive clonality index, and a clone was defined by a unique TCRB CDR3 sequence. Repertoire overlap for a pair of samples was computed from each clone's template counts relative to total templates per sample. V-gene usage from TCRB sequencing and V-gene usage measured by flow cytometry were correlated (Spearman r of roughly 0.56). The table was pulled from immuneACCESS by TCRdb, which kept in-frame rearrangements only. Such tables lose some clones; where checked, under half of the loss comes from unresolved V genes, and the rest has no known cause. The V and J calls and clone size come from that table; D and trimming were worked out from the DNA. Here the sample has approximately 30,000 clones; roughly 80% occur a single time. More than 6.5% of the sample belongs to the ten largest clones.

Of note for this clone: The specificity of this receptor is unknown. Nothing much larger sits one base from this clone, and base qualities are not available.

Positive magnetic bead selection on an AutoMACS was used to isolate CD4+ and CD8+ cells, with flow cytometry used to check purity. A TCR V beta antibody panel was used in flow cytometry to screen first for clonal expansions, which were then characterized by TCRB deep sequencing of sorted CD8+ fractions. Ficoll-Paque PLUS density gradient separation was used to isolate peripheral blood mononuclear cells. DNA from CD4-enriched, CD8-enriched or PBMC samples was extracted using Nucleospin Tissue or Tissue XS kits and then quantified on a Qubit 2.0 fluorometer. Points the paper makes about the study in general: The finding that TRBV07 was slightly underrepresented in patients was left unadjusted for multiple comparisons. In patients, CD8+ clonality rose with age (Spearman r of about 0.53), which was not the case in healthy controls. Rheumatoid arthritis patients and age-matched healthy controls did not significantly differ in CD8+ T-cell clonality. In about an eighth of the roughly 65 patients, more than 20% of CD8+ cells belonged to the largest CD8+ clone, while several identical CD8+ TCRB sequences were shared between blood and synovial fluid. The antigen targets of the expanded CD8+ clones were unknown, and absence from virus-specific databases did not rule out viral specificity.

The chain uses TRBV13 and TRBJ2-7; 9 of the junction bases match TRBD1. The clonotype originates from an adult with rheumatoid arthritis. The sample comprised CD8+ T cells sorted from blood. The nucleotide sequence reads TGTGCCAGCAGCTCGACCGGGACAGGGAGCTCCTACGAGCAGTACTTC. Translated, this gives CASSSTGTGSSYEQYF. The entire variable domain, with the stretches around the CDR3 drawn from the reference TRBV13 and TRBJ2-7 proteins, is AAGVIQSPRHLIKEKRETATLKCYPIPRHDTVYWYQQGPGQDPQFLISFYEKMQSDKGSIPDRFSAQQFSDYHSELNMSSLELGDSALYFCASSSTGTGSSYEQYFGPGTRLTVT.